These 25 T cell receptor beta chains were all obtained from the same sample, sequenced in a study of blood T cell repertoires in COVID-19. Measured with immunoSEQ multiplex PCR; TCRdb has only the in-frame clones, and not every one. Of 270,000 or so clones in the sample, under 95% were seen once. Sequencing input: PBMCs or T cells enriched from blood (not recorded which). The receptors were gathered from a man between 40 and 49 years old who had been exposed to COVID-19.

This clone has only one observation. The chain links TRBV5-1 to TRBJ1-2; D uncertain. Germline CDR1 is SGHRS and CDR2 is YFSETQ. This CDR3 has 12 amino acids. The V gene lost 8 bases and the J gene lost 2 bases, with 10 bases spanning the gap. CDR3 bases: TGCGCCAGTTCCCCCATGAACTATGGCTACACCTTC. Translating it yields CASSPMNYGYTF.

This chain joins TRBV27 and TRBJ1-1, with 7 bases aligning to TRBD1. The V gene end was trimmed by 6 bases and the J gene end by 4 bases; junction bases not matched to a gene: 5. The CDR3 is 13 residues long. The germline gives CDR1 MNHEY, CDR2 SMNVEV (reference sequence). The CDR3 reads CASRFPGGTEAFF. The DNA of the CDR3 is TGTGCCAGCAGATTCCCAGGGGGCACTGAAGCTTTCTTT.

The CDR3 sequence is CASRQSAGGYNEQFF. The CDR3 DNA reads as TGTGCCAGCAGACAATCGGCGGGCGGTTACAATGAGCAGTTCTTC. The V gene is TRBV28, the J gene TRBJ2-1; perhaps TRBD2 as D (5 bases). CDR1 is MDHEN and CDR2 is SYDVKM in the germline V gene. V was trimmed by 6 bases and J by 4 bases, leaving 16 bases between them. The CDR3 has 15 residues.

This clone was found once. V is TRBV28 and J is TRBJ1-2, with D possibly TRBD1 on 6 matching bases. The length of the CDR3 is 12 residues. Germline assignment: CDR1 MDHEN and CDR2 SYDVKM. V gave up 5 bases and J gave up 7 bases, with 11 bases separating them. As DNA, the CDR3 is TGTGCCAGCAGTGGCTACAGGGCTGGCTACACCTTC. Translating it yields CASSGYRAGYTF.

The rearrangement links TRBV10-3 to TRBJ1-4; 7 bases are shared with TRBD1. The germline V gene encodes CDR1 ENHRY and CDR2 SYGVKD. The junction had 2 bases not matched to a gene; V was cut back by 2 bases and J by 5 bases. The CDR3 loop spans 14 amino acids. The CDR3 here is CAISEAQGNEKLFF. The CDR3 bases are TGTGCCATCAGTGAGGCACAGGGGAATGAAAAACTGTTTTTT.

This clone was counted a single time. The V call is TRBV7-9, the J call TRBJ1-2, with TRBD1 matching over 8 bases. Germline values: CDR1 SEHNR, CDR2 FQNEAQ (reference sequence). This CDR3 comprises 12 residues. V dropped 4 bases and J dropped 7; count of bases not matched to a gene: 2. CDR3 DNA: TGTGCCAGCAGCTCGCAGGGGGCTGGCTACACCTTC. It yields the protein CASSSQGAGYTF.

The chain carries TRBV28 and TRBJ1-2, with a weak D call TRBD1 (5 bases). V was pared by 7 bases and J by 9 bases, with 21 bases between. This CDR3 region has 14 residues. CDR1 is MDHEN and CDR2 is SYDVKM in the germline V gene. CDR3 DNA sequence: TGTGCCAGCACCGAGGAGGGACTTCAGAACCGCTACACCTTC. This codes for CASTEEGLQNRYTF.

V usage is TRBV5-5 and J usage is TRBJ1-5; D is unresolved. CDR1 SGHKS and CDR2 YYEKEE come from the germline V gene (reference sequence). Trimming removed 0 bases at V and 2 bases at J, with 9 bases between. This CDR3 contains 15 residues. CDR3 sequence: CASSLGQVRNQPQHF. The DNA for the CDR3 is TGTGCCAGCAGCTTGGGGCAGGTACGCAATCAGCCCCAGCATTTT.

This chain joins TRBV7-6 and TRBJ1-1; D not resolved. Looked up from germline, CDR1 is SGHVS and CDR2 is FNYEAQ. The CDR3 consists of 15 residues. V was cut by 5 bases and J by 0 bases, with 13 bases left in between. CDR3 in DNA: TGTGCCAGCAGCCCCACTCCGGAGATGAACACTGAAGCTTTCTTT. It is translated as CASSPTPEMNTEAFF. The variable domain in full, with the rest retrieved from reference TRBV7-6 and TRBJ1-1, is GAGVSQSPRYKVTKRGQDVALRCDPISGHVSLYWYRQALGQGPEFLTYFNYEAQQDKSGLPNDRFSAERPEGSISTLTIQRTEQRDSAMYRCASSPTPEMNTEAFFGQGTRLTVV.

As for this clone: The same CDR3 is also encoded by other DNA sequences in this sample. V gene TRBV11-2 combines with J gene TRBJ1-5; possibly TRBD1 for D (5 bases). From germline, CDR1 is SGHAT and CDR2 FQNNGV. This CDR3 comprises 13 residues. Deletions cut 0 bases from V and 5 bases from J, with 5 bases between. In DNA, the CDR3 is TGTGCCAGCAGCTTAGACAGGGATCAGCCCCAGCATTTT. Residues: CASSLDRDQPQHF. Full variable domain (outside the CDR3, taken from reference TRBV11-2 and TRBJ1-5): EAGVAQSPRYKIIEKRQSVAFWCNPISGHATLYWYQQILGQGPKLLIQFQNNGVVDDSQLPKDRFSAERLKGVDSTLKIQPAKLEDSAVYLCASSLDRDQPQHFGDGTRLSIL.

V is TRBV30 and J is TRBJ2-7, with D perhaps matching TRBD2 (6 bases). In germline, CDR1 is GTSNPN, CDR2 SVGIG (reference sequence). This CDR3 comprises 12 residues. V shed 1 base and J shed 6 bases, with 10 bases lying between them. CDR3 residues: CAWSAGGVEQYF. As DNA, the CDR3 is TGTGCCTGGAGTGCAGGAGGGGTCGAGCAGTACTTC.

The CDR3 reads CASTYRRGYNSPLHF. Here the CDR3 DNA reads TGCGCCAGCACCTACAGGCGGGGATATAATTCACCCCTCCACTTT. The V and J genes are TRBV4-1 and TRBJ1-6; D perhaps matches TRBD1 (5 bases). The V and J ends lost 7 bases and 4 bases respectively, with 14 bases between them. CDR3 size: 15 residues. Looked up from germline, CDR1 is MGHRA and CDR2 is YSYEKL.

As to this clone: One end of the junction varies from germline; a read error may be responsible. This chain links TRBV5-1 with TRBJ2-7, with D possibly being TRBD2 (6 bases). CDR1 is SGHRS and CDR2 is YFSETQ in the germline V gene. CDR3 length: 15 amino acids. The CDR3 coding sequence is TGCGCCAGCAGATTGGATCTAGCGAGCTCCTACGAGCAGTACTTC. It translates to CASRLDLASSYEQYF.

J is TRBJ1-2 and V is TRBV27, with 8 bases that match TRBD1. The CDR3 has 16 amino acids. From germline, CDR1 is MNHEY and CDR2 SMNVEV (reference sequence). The ends lost 5 bases at V and 0 bases at J; junction bases unmatched: 8. The CDR3 DNA follows: TGTGCCAGCAGTCTAAGGGGGACAGGAGCTAACTATGGCTACACCTTC. Translating it yields CASSLRGTGANYGYTF.

V is TRBV28 and J is TRBJ1-1, with D possibly being TRBD1 (6 bases). The germline V gene has CDR1 MDHEN and CDR2 SYDVKM. The CDR3 runs 15 residues. Trimming shortened V by 6 bases and J by 6 bases, and 20 bases separated the two germline ends. The CDR3 is CASSLPGTLEAEAFF. Here the CDR3 DNA reads TGTGCCAGCAGCCTACCCGGGACATTAGAAGCTGAAGCTTTCTTT.

J is TRBJ2-7 and V is TRBV30; 10 nucleotides agree with TRBD2. CDR3 length equals 15 residues. Looked up from germline, CDR1 is GTSNPN and CDR2 is SVGIG (reference sequence). The trim removed 0 bases at V and 4 bases at J, leaving 6 bases unmatched. In DNA form, the CDR3 reads TGTGCCTGGAGTGTGGAGCGGGAGGGCCCGTACGAGCAGTACTTC. Its protein product is CAWSVEREGPYEQYF.

Only one count was recorded for this clone. The gene calls are TRBV5-6 and TRBJ2-1; possible D gene TRBD2, 5 bases. Germline CDR1 reads SGHDT; CDR2 reads YYEEEE. V shed 3 bases and J shed 2 bases, with 15 bases lying between them. This CDR3 spans 16 amino acids. CDR3 in amino acids: CASSSSPADAYNEQFF. CDR3 sequence (DNA): TGTGCCAGCAGCTCCTCCCCAGCGGACGCCTACAATGAGCAGTTCTTC.

In its sample, this clone was seen once. The chain is built from TRBV3-1 (or the pseudogene TRBV3-2) and TRBJ1-2; D unresolved. The V gene lost 1 base and the J gene lost 4 bases, with 16 bases spanning the gap. CDR3 size: 16 residues. The V gene's germline CDR1 is LGHDT and CDR2 YNNKEL (reference sequence). Written as DNA, the CDR3 is TGTGCCAGCAGCCAAGCCGCGGGGAAACTTAGCTATGGCTACACCTTC. Protein sequence: CASSQAAGKLSYGYTF.

The chain carries TRBV28 and TRBJ1-5, with 9 bases fitting TRBD1. Unmatched junction bases numbered 2, after V lost 4 bases and J lost 7 bases. This CDR3 contains 13 residues. CDR1 MDHEN and CDR2 SYDVKM come from the germline V gene. Here the CDR3 DNA reads TGTGCCAGCAGTTCGGACAGGGGACAGCCCCAGCATTTT. It yields the protein CASSSDRGQPQHF.

The chain combines TRBV4-1 with TRBJ1-2; D call uncertain. V dropped 5 bases and J dropped 6 bases, with 10 bases sitting between them. The CDR3 is 12 amino acids. From germline, CDR1 is MGHRA and CDR2 YSYEKL. The CDR3 bases are TGCGCCAGCAGCTCATGGGCCGATGGCTACACCTTC. This translates into CASSSWADGYTF.

This clone was detected only once. CDR3 nucleotides: TGTGCCAGCAGCCCCAGAGGACAGGAAATACACAATGAGCAGTTCTTC. Translating gives CASSPRGQEIHNEQFF. V usage is TRBV9 and J usage is TRBJ2-1; 7 bases agree with TRBD1. After removal of 4 bases from V and 5 bases from J, the junction contained 12 bases not matched to a gene. The CDR3 has 16 amino acids. The V gene's germline CDR1 is SGDLS and CDR2 YYNGEE. Looking up the rest from reference TRBV9 and TRBJ2-1 gives the full variable domain: DSGVTQTPKHLITATGQRVTLRCSPRSGDLSVYWYQQSLDQGLQFLIQYYNGEERAKGNILERFSAQQFPDLHSELNLSSLELGDSALYFCASSPRGQEIHNEQFFGPGTRLTVL.

The chain uses TRBV19 and TRBJ1-5; TRBD1 is a possible D gene (5 bases). V lost 7 bases and J lost 5, with 9 bases in between. CDR3 length: 12 amino acids. Germline CDR1 LNHDA, CDR2 SQIVND (reference sequence). This CDR3 is CASTVGDQPQHF. The CDR3 DNA follows: TGTGCCAGTACCGTAGGGGATCAGCCCCAGCATTTT.

CDR3 amino acids: CASSLKGAVYGYTF. The CDR3 DNA reads TGTGCCAGCAGTTTGAAAGGGGCGGTCTATGGCTACACCTTC. The rearrangement links TRBV28 to TRBJ1-2, with D perhaps TRBD1 (5 bases). V was shortened by 3 bases and J by 4 bases, with 12 bases between the two germline ends. Per the germline V gene, CDR1 is MDHEN and CDR2 is SYDVKM. This CDR3 is 14 amino acids long.

The V and J genes are TRBV5-1 and TRBJ2-1, with TRBD2 matching 8 bases. CDR1 and CDR2 (germline): SGHRS, YFSETQ. This CDR3 contains 19 residues. Trimming at V came to 4 bases and at J to 8 bases, leaving 23 bases not matched to a gene. The CDR3 coding sequence is TGCGCCAGCAGCCCGGAGGGGAATTTAAGGGGCGGGAGGAGGTATGAGCAGTTCTTC. Translation: CASSPEGNLRGGRRYEQFF.

DNA for the CDR3: TGTGCCAGCAGTCGAAGGACAGCCCACTCCTACAATGAGCAGTTCTTC. As protein: CASSRRTAHSYNEQFF. The chain links TRBV28 to TRBJ2-1, with D perhaps TRBD1 (6 bases). Trimming left V 5 bases short and J 0 bases short, with 14 bases between. Looked up from germline, CDR1 is MDHEN and CDR2 is SYDVKM. CDR3 length equals 16 residues.